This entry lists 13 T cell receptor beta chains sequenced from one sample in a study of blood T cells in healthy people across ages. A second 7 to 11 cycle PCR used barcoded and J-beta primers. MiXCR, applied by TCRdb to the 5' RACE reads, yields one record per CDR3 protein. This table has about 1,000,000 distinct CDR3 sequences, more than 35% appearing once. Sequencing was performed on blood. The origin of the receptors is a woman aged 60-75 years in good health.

In DNA form, the CDR3 reads TGTGCCAGCAGCTTAGCGAGTGCGGGAATAAGCTCCTACAATGAGCAGTACTTC. Encoded protein: CASSLASAGISSYNEQYF. The chain links TRBV7-2 to TRBJ2-7; D possibly corresponds to TRBD2 (6 bases). This CDR3 region has 18 residues. Per germline, CDR1 SGHTA and CDR2 FQGNSA. V was cut by 0 bases and J by 7 bases, with 25 bases left in between. The variable domain in full, completed from reference TRBV7-2 and TRBJ2-7, reads GAGVSQSPSNKVTEKGKDVELRCDPISGHTALYWYRQSLGQGLEFLIYFQGNSAPDKSGLPSDRFSAERTGGSVSTLTIQRTQQEDSAVYLCASSLASAGISSYNEQYFGPGTRLTVT.

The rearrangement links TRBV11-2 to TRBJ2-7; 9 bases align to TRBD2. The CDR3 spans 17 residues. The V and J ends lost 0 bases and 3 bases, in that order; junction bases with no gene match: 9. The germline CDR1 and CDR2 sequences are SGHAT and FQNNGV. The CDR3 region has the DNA TGTGCCAGCAGCTTAGAGGTCCGAGCGGGAGGTCGCTACGAGCAGTACTTC. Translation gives CASSLEVRAGGRYEQYF.

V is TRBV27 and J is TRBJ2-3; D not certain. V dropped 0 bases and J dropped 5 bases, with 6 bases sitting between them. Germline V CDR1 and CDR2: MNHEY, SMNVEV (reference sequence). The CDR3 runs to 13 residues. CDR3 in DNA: TGTGCCAGCAGTTTATCTCCCGAAGATACGCAGTATTTT. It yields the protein CASSLSPEDTQYF.

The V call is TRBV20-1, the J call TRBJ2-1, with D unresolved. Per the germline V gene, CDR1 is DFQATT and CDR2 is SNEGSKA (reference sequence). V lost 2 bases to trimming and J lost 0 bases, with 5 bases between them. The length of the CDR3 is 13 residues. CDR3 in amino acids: CSARLYSYNEQFF. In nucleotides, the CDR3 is TGCAGTGCTAGACTCTACTCCTACAATGAGCAGTTCTTC.

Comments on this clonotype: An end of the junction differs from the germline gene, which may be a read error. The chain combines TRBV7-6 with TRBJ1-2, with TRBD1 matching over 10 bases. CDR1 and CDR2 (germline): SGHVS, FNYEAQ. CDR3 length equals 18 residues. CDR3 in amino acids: CAGSLLPPGTGANYGYTF. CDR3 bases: TGTGCCGGCAGCTTATTGCCGCCCGGGACAGGGGCCAACTATGGCTACACCTTC.

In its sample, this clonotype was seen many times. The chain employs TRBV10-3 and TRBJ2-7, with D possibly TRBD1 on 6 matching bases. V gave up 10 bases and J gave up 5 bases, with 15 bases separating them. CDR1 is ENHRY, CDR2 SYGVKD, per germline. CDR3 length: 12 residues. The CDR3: CASQQGSNEQYF. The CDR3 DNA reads TGTGCCAGCCAACAGGGATCTAACGAGCAGTACTTC.

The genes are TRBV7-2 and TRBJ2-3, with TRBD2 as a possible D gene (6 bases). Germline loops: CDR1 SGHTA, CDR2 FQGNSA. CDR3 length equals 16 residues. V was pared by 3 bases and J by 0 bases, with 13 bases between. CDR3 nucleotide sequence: TGTGCCAGCAGCTTTAGAACGGCGGGAAGCACAGATACGCAGTATTTT. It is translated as CASSFRTAGSTDTQYF.

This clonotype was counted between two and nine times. The CDR3 nucleotides are TGTGCCAGCATTAATGGAGGGGTGGATGAAAAACTGTTTTTT. It is translated as CASINGGVDEKLFF. V is TRBV28 and J is TRBJ1-4; tentatively, D is TRBD1 (5 bases). Germline CDR1 is MDHEN and CDR2 is SYDVKM. Trimming removed 7 bases from V and 6 bases from J, with 15 bases in between. CDR3 length equals 14 residues.

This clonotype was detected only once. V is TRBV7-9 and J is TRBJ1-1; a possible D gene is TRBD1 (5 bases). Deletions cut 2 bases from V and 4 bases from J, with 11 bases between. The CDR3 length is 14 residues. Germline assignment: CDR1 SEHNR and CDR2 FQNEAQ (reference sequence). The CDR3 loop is CASSLILRGTEAFF. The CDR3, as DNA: TGTGCCAGCAGCTTAATTTTAAGGGGCACTGAAGCTTTCTTT.

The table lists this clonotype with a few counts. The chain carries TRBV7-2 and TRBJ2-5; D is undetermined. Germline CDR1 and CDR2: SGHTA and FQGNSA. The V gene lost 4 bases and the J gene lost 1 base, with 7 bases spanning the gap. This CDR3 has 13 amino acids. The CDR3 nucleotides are TGTGCCAGCAGCTACCGGACCCAAGAGACCCAGTACTTC. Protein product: CASSYRTQETQYF.

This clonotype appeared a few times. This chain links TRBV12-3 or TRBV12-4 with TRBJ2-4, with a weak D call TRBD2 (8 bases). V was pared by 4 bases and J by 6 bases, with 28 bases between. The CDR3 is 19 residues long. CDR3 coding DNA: TGTGCCAGCAGTTCCTTAGAGGGGGGGACTAGGGGGCCGGCAAACATTCAGTACTTC. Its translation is CASSSLEGGTRGPANIQYF.

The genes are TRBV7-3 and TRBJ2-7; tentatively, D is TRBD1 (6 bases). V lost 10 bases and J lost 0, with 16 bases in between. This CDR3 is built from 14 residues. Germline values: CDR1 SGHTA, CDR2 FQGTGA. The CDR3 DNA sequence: TGTGCCAAGCTTCGAAGGGGGATCTCCTACGAGCAGTACTTC. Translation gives CAKLRRGISYEQYF.

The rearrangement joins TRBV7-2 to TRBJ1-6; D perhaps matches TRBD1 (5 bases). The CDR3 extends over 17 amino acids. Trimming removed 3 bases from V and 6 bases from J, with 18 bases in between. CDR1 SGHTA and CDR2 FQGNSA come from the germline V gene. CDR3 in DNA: TGTGCCAGCAGCTTCAGAGAGTGGGCAGGGCCTAATTCACCCCTCCACTTT. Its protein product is CASSFREWAGPNSPLHF.